This T cell receptor (beta chain) was recorded in a study of long-term antiretroviral therapy in people with HIV. Regarding the study as a whole: Diversity remained lower than transplant donor controls, even though it increased after ART.

The run of the v3.0 immunoSEQ assay was at survey level. Generated by immunoSEQ multiplex PCR, the TCRdb table keeps only in-frame clones and is missing some. The sample holds 25,000 to 30,000 clones; approximately 88% are singletons and the top ten take 9.5% to 10%. Turning to this clone: Its target is not known.

The CDR3 spans 13 residues. Trimming took off 3 bases at V and 9 bases at J, with 14 bases between the two ends. From germline, CDR1 is KGHSH and CDR2 LQKENI. This clonotype originated in a man aged 25-40 years with HIV. The chain carries TRBV18 and TRBJ1-2; the D is unclear. This specimen was unsorted PBMCs, taken 2.7 to 2.9 years after starting antiretroviral therapy. In nucleotides, the CDR3 is TGTGCCAGCTCACCTAAAGACGGCGATCGCTACACCTTC. It translates to CASSPKDGDRYTF.